This T cell receptor beta chain is drawn from a study of identical twins. TCRdb reanalysed the 5' RACE reads using MiXCR and keeps one entry per CDR3 protein. The sample shows around 450,000 distinct CDR3 sequences, 14% of them seen only once. V lost 3 bases and J lost 2; bases outside the gene matches: 6. The CDR3 sequence is 18 residues long. As for this clonotype: What it binds is unknown.

The study, taken as a whole, reports: The study based its conclusions on cross-sectional statistical analysis and did not follow the same donors. For cord blood, abundant beta clonotypes had fewer insertions, unlike memory repertoires, which showed none.

This sample also belongs to another study, concerning yellow fever vaccine responses in identical twins.

Sequences were obtained from CD4+ T cells sorted from blood. This TCR came from a woman between 18 and 29 years old in good health. V gene TRBV12-3 or TRBV12-4 combines with J gene TRBJ2-3, with 15 bases identical to TRBD2. The CDR3 loop reads CASSFGTSGGPSTDTQYF. DNA for the CDR3: TGTGCCAGCAGTTTCGGGACTAGCGGGGGGCCATCCACAGATACGCAGTATTTT.